The 15 T cell receptor beta chains below come from one sample, sequenced in a study of OX40 agonist ivuxolimab in advanced cancers. Libraries were prepared by immunoSEQ multiplex PCR; TCRdb keeps only in-frame clonotypes and omits some of them. The sample contains about 61,000 clones, roughly 90% of which appear only once. The sequencing used CD4+ or CD8+ T cells sorted from blood, collected in a trial of the OX40 agonist ivuxolimab. The receptors originated from an adult with an advanced solid tumor such as melanoma, head and neck, liver or kidney cancer.

The chain uses TRBV5-1 and TRBJ2-3, with TRBD2 as a possible D gene (5 bases). V lost 0 bases and J lost 0, with 11 bases in between. This CDR3 spans 16 amino acids. Germline V CDR1 and CDR2: SGHRS, YFSETQ. CDR3 residues: CASSLGTLASTDTQYF. CDR3 DNA sequence: TGCGCCAGCAGCTTGGGGACTCTGGCTAGCACAGATACGCAGTATTTT.

The sample holds a few counts of this clone. The chain links TRBV30 to TRBJ1-1; 8 bases are a match to TRBD1. After removal of 4 bases from V and 5 bases from J, the junction contained 9 bases not matched to a gene. Germline CDR1 GTSNPN, CDR2 SVGIG (reference sequence). This CDR3 is built from 14 residues. The CDR3 spells CAWIVTGEGTEAFF. CDR3 nucleotides: TGTGCCTGGATAGTGACAGGGGAAGGGACTGAAGCTTTCTTT.

This chain links TRBV10-1 with TRBJ2-1; no clear D gene. Germline V gene sequence: CDR1 WNHNN, CDR2 SYGVQD (reference sequence). CDR3 length equals 11 residues. The V gene lost 0 bases and the J gene lost 9 bases, with 3 bases spanning the gap. CDR3 region: CASSESAEQFF. DNA for the CDR3: TGCGCCAGCAGTGAGTCTGCTGAGCAGTTCTTC.

The chain joins TRBV28 to TRBJ2-6, with D perhaps matching TRBD2 (6 bases). Germline CDR1 and CDR2: MDHEN and SYDVKM. The V gene lost 11 bases and the J gene lost 0 bases, with 20 bases spanning the gap. CDR3 size: 17 residues. CDR3 nucleotides: TGTGCCTCCAGGCGGGGACCCAGGGTCTCTGGGGCCAACGTCCTGACTTTC. This sequence encodes CASRRGPRVSGANVLTF.

The V and J genes are TRBV6-1 and TRBJ1-1; D possibly corresponds to TRBD1 (6 bases). The CDR3 has 15 residues. Germline V gene lookup returns CDR1 MNHNS and CDR2 SASEGT. Trimming cost V 7 bases and J 4 bases, with 19 bases left between them. The CDR3 DNA sequence: TGTGCCAGCACCTCGGGACATCTCGTGGGCACTGAAGCTTTCTTT. Translated, it gives CASTSGHLVGTEAFF.

The chain is built from TRBV27 and TRBJ2-7; 11 bases line up with TRBD2. The CDR3 runs to 15 residues. Trimming at V came to 4 bases and at J to 4 bases, leaving 6 bases not matched to a gene. Germline CDR1 MNHEY, CDR2 SMNVEV (reference sequence). DNA for the CDR3: TGTGCCAGCAGTTCTTTAGCGGGGGGGGAGTACGAGCAGTACTTC. Translation: CASSSLAGGEYEQYF.

This chain uses TRBV2 with TRBJ2-7, with TRBD1 as a possible D gene (5 bases). From germline, CDR1 is SNHLY and CDR2 FYNNEI. There are 15 residues in the CDR3. Trimming removed 10 bases at V and 1 base at J, with 20 bases between. The CDR3 DNA follows: TGTGCCACCCGGATTGGGGCGGCCCCTTCCTACGAGCAGTACTTC. Protein sequence: CATRIGAAPSYEQYF.

The chain links TRBV11-3 to TRBJ2-1; D possibly uses TRBD1 or TRBD2 (5 bases each). V lost 1 base and J 0 bases, leaving 7 bases between the germline ends. The CDR3 is 15 residues long. The germline V gene encodes CDR1 SGHNT and CDR2 YENEEA. The CDR3 bases are TGTGCCAGCAGCTTAGGGGGGAGCTCCTACAATGAGCAGTTCTTC. Encoded protein: CASSLGGSSYNEQFF.

The chain is built from TRBV10-2 and TRBJ2-7; 8 nucleotides line up with TRBD1. This CDR3 contains 12 residues. V was pared by 10 bases and J by 2 bases, with 4 bases of the junction left unmatched. The germline V gene has CDR1 WSHSY and CDR2 SAAADI. The CDR3 nucleotides read TGCGCCACCAGACAGGGGCCCTACGAGCAGTACTTC. Translation gives CATRQGPYEQYF.

The CDR3 DNA sequence: TGTGCCAGCAGCCCGTCCGGGCCCTATGGCTACACCTTC. Translation: CASSPSGPYGYTF. This chain links TRBV11-2 with TRBJ1-2; D uncertain. The CDR3 contains 13 residues. The germline V and J ends were trimmed by 5 bases and 4 bases, with 11 bases remaining between them. Germline lookup yields CDR1 SGHAT and CDR2 FQNNGV.

The chain joins TRBV2 to TRBJ1-1, with D possibly TRBD1 on 6 matching bases. The germline CDR1 and CDR2 sequences are SNHLY and FYNNEI. V was pared by 9 bases and J by 4 bases, with 9 bases between. CDR3 length: 11 amino acids. CDR3 loop: CARGRGTEAFF. CDR3 nucleotides: TGTGCCAGGGGCAGGGGCACTGAAGCTTTCTTT.

The chain combines TRBV5-5 with TRBJ2-1, with D maybe TRBD1 (5 bases). This CDR3 spans 12 amino acids. The V and J ends lost 0 bases and 7 bases respectively, with 5 bases between them. CDR1 and CDR2 from the germline V gene are SGHKS and YYEKEE (reference sequence). The CDR3, as DNA: TGTGCCAGCAGCTTGGCAGGGAATGAGCAGTTCTTC. Its protein is CASSLAGNEQFF.

This chain joins TRBV18 and TRBJ2-7; D gene unclear. The germline V and J ends were trimmed by 0 bases and 1 base, with 4 bases remaining between them. The CDR3 runs 13 residues. Germline lookup yields CDR1 KGHSH and CDR2 LQKENI. The CDR3 loop is CASSPPASYEQYF. Here the CDR3 DNA reads TGTGCCAGCTCACCACCAGCTTCCTACGAGCAGTACTTC.

The chain joins TRBV7-9 to TRBJ2-7; TRBD1 matches at 7 bases. Germline CDR1 reads SEHNR; CDR2 reads FQNEAQ (reference sequence). The V segment lost 7 bases and the J segment 6 bases; nucleotides outside the gene matches: 6. The CDR3 has 12 residues. The CDR3 sequence is CASTRAGGEQYF. The CDR3 DNA reads TGTGCCAGCACCAGAGCAGGGGGCGAGCAGTACTTC. The full variable domain, completed using reference TRBV7-9 and TRBJ2-7, is DTGVSQNPRHKITKRGQNVTFRCDPISEHNRLYWYRQTLGQGPEFLTYFQNEAQLEKSRLLSDRFSAERPKGSFSTLEIQRTEQGDSAMYLCASTRAGGEQYFGPGTRLTVT.

The genes are TRBV28 and TRBJ1-2, with 7 bases identical to TRBD1. Germline V CDR1 and CDR2: MDHEN, SYDVKM. This CDR3 is 13 amino acids long. V was clipped by 4 bases and J by 5 bases; unmatched bases: 4. DNA of the CDR3: TGTGCCAGCAGTTGGGGACAGATGTATGGCTACACCTTC. It encodes CASSWGQMYGYTF.